The 23 T cell receptor beta chains presented below share a single source sample, sequenced in a study of regulatory T cells in long-lasting Graves disease (dated by TCRdb to the early 2020s). According to the study, the label for this sample's time point signals: newly diagnosed GD, antithyroid drugs for less than 3 months. For both TCR sequencing and RNA sequencing, RNA was extracted from PBMCs in TRIzol. Libraries came from multiplex PCR. These reads were obtained on an Illumina HiSeq 4000. To build TCR beta libraries, CDR3 regions were amplified by Arm-PCR using iRepertoire HTBI primers. TCRdb reworked the public reads: Q25 trimming with fastp, MiXCR clone assembly, productive beta chains retained. Under each unique CDR3 protein, matching rows form one entry showing the most common genes and DNA. This sample is represented by roughly 420,000 distinct CDR3 sequences; about a sixth of them were singletons. Around 10% of the sample belongs to the ten largest clones.

The data were also submitted as part of a second study, on T cells in Graves' hyperthyroidism and ophthalmopathy.

The material sequenced was peripheral blood mononuclear cells (PBMCs), taken at new diagnosis, from a patient treated with antithyroid drugs. Receptor source: a woman aged 30 to 39 with Graves disease. Donor details come from another sample of the same person, matched by shared clones.

This clonotype has a handful of counts. The V and J genes are TRBV20-1 and TRBJ2-5; D perhaps matches TRBD2 (6 bases). Germline values: CDR1 DFQATT, CDR2 SNEGSKA (reference sequence). V gave up 2 bases and J gave up 2 bases, with 18 bases separating them. The CDR3 is 16 residues long. CDR3 nucleotides: TGCAGTGCTAGATCCCCAGTGGCTAGCGATCAAGAGACCCAGTACTTC. Translation: CSARSPVASDQETQYF.

Many counts were recorded for this clonotype. The CDR3 is CATSKEGRSTDTQYF. CDR3 sequence (DNA): TGTGCCACCAGCAAAGAGGGCCGGAGCACAGATACGCAGTATTTT. The genes are TRBV15 and TRBJ2-3, with D maybe TRBD2 (5 bases). The CDR3 totals 15 residues. Germline V gene data show CDR1 as LNHNV and CDR2 as YYDKDF (reference sequence). The ends were cut back, 4 bases at V and 0 bases at J, with 11 bases in the middle.

This clonotype was recorded at least ten times. The chain is built from TRBV13 and TRBJ2-1, with TRBD2 identical over 10 bases. V was clipped by 8 bases and J by 5 bases; unmatched bases: 12. Per the germline V gene, CDR1 is PRHDT and CDR2 is FYEKMQ (reference sequence). This CDR3 is built from 16 residues. The CDR3 DNA reads TGTGCCAGCGTAAGCGGGGGGGCAGGTGAGAACAATGAGCAGTTCTTC. Translation: CASVSGGAGENNEQFF.

This clonotype was recorded a few times. The genes are TRBV29-1 and TRBJ2-2; 7 bases line up with TRBD1. V dropped 7 bases and J dropped 5; count of bases not matched to a gene: 4. Germline-derived CDR1 and CDR2 are SQVTM and ANQGSEA. The CDR3 totals 12 residues. DNA of the CDR3: TGCAGCGAAAAGGGGGCGACCGGGGAGCTGTTTTTT. It yields the protein CSEKGATGELFF.

This clonotype was observed a few times. The chain has TRBV14 and TRBJ2-5; 11 nucleotides agree with TRBD1. The germline gives CDR1 SGHDN, CDR2 FVKESK. With V trimmed by 1 base and J by 2 bases, 12 bases remained unmatched. The length of the CDR3 is 19 residues. The CDR3 is CASSQVKLTGTGGQETQYF. The CDR3 nucleotides are TGTGCCAGCAGCCAAGTCAAACTAACCGGGACAGGGGGGCAAGAGACCCAGTACTTC.

This clonotype was detected a few times. The chain has TRBV7-9 and TRBJ1-5; D is possibly TRBD1 (6 bases). Germline loops: CDR1 SEHNR, CDR2 FQNEAQ (reference sequence). CDR3 length: 15 residues. V was pared by 5 bases and J by 10 bases, with 21 bases between. For the CDR3, the DNA is TGTGCCAGCAGCCCCCGGGGGGGCGCCGAGGGACCCCAGCATTTT. Encoded protein: CASSPRGGAEGPQHF.

In its sample, this clonotype was seen a few times. As DNA, the CDR3 is TGTGCCAGCAGAAGGGTAGGAGGGGCGAGGGAGCAGTACTTC. Translated: CASRRVGGAREQYF. The genes are TRBV27 and TRBJ2-7; maybe TRBD2 (6 bases). V lost 6 bases and J lost 7, with 19 bases in between. The CDR3 is 14 amino acids. Germline assignment: CDR1 MNHEY and CDR2 SMNVEV (reference sequence).

This clonotype was counted many times. The rearrangement joins TRBV20-1 to TRBJ2-1; maybe TRBD1 (6 bases). Germline V gives CDR1 DFQATT, CDR2 SNEGSKA (reference sequence). Trimming removed 2 bases at V and 9 bases at J, with 20 bases between. The CDR3 runs 15 residues. The CDR3 DNA reads TGCAGTGCTAGATTCCGGGACACACCGCTCCCTGAGCAGTTCTTC. This gives the protein CSARFRDTPLPEQFF.

The chain links TRBV20-1 to TRBJ1-1; TRBD1 aligns across 7 bases. The CDR3 contains 14 residues. V dropped 1 base and J dropped 7; count of bases not matched to a gene: 9. Germline CDR1 DFQATT, CDR2 SNEGSKA (reference sequence). CDR3 sequence reads: CSARGLTGVVEAFF. The CDR3 nucleotides read TGCAGTGCTAGAGGACTTACAGGGGTGGTTGAAGCTTTCTTT.

At least ten counts were recorded for this clonotype. The chain carries TRBV28 and TRBJ2-3, with D possibly being TRBD1 or TRBD2 (6 bases each). The length of the CDR3 is 18 residues. Trimming shortened V by 6 bases and J by 0 bases, and 22 bases separated the two germline ends. Germline CDR1 is MDHEN and CDR2 is SYDVKM. CDR3 sequence reads: CASSTFPGDKLSTDTQYF. The CDR3 coding sequence is TGTGCCAGCAGCACATTTCCGGGGGACAAACTCAGCACAGATACGCAGTATTTT.

In DNA form, the CDR3 reads TGCAGTGCTAGAGAGGCAGGACCGAACACTGAAGCTTTCTTT. It specifies CSAREAGPNTEAFF. The genes are TRBV20-1 and TRBJ1-1; D uncertain. In germline, CDR1 is DFQATT, CDR2 SNEGSKA (reference sequence). This CDR3 region has 14 residues. V lost 0 bases to trimming and J lost 1 base, with 9 bases between them.

At least ten counts were recorded for this clonotype. V and J are TRBV12-3 or TRBV12-4 and TRBJ2-5; 9 nucleotides line up with TRBD1. The trim removed 7 bases at V and 3 bases at J, leaving 6 bases unmatched. The CDR3 runs to 14 residues. CDR3 bases: TGTGCCAGCACTCTTCGACAGGGGGAAGAGACCCAGTACTTC. Translation: CASTLRQGEETQYF.

This clonotype was found a few times. The CDR3 nucleotides read TGTGCCAGCAGCTTGGGGCGGGGCCCCTCAAATCAGCCCCAGCATTTT. Its protein is CASSLGRGPSNQPQHF. The chain carries TRBV5-6 and TRBJ1-5, with a weak D call TRBD1 (5 bases). The CDR3 is 16 amino acids. V shed 0 bases and J shed 4 bases, with 14 bases lying between them. Germline V gives CDR1 SGHDT, CDR2 YYEEEE. Filled out from reference TRBV5-6 and TRBJ1-5, the complete variable domain reads DAGVTQSPTHLIKTRGQQVTLRCSPKSGHDTVSWYQQALGQGPQFIFQYYEEEERQRGNFPDRFSGHQFPNYSSELNVNALLLGDSALYLCASSLGRGPSNQPQHFGDGTRLSIL.

This clonotype was seen a handful of times. The V call is TRBV12-5, the J call TRBJ2-3; D remains unclear. Germline CDR1 and CDR2: LGHNT and FRNRAP. V was pared by 9 bases and J by 4 bases, with 29 bases between. The CDR3 has 18 amino acids. CDR3 loop: CARMDPSPAASPSDTQYF. The DNA of the CDR3 is TGTGCTAGGATGGACCCCTCCCCGGCAGCATCTCCTTCAGATACGCAGTATTTT.

On this clonotype itself: At one boundary the junction diverges from the germline segment, which might be a read error. The chain links TRBV28 to TRBJ2-4, with TRBD1 identical over 8 bases. The CDR3 is made up of 12 amino acids. From germline, CDR1 is MDHEN and CDR2 SYDVKM. The CDR3 nucleotides read TGTGCCGGCCAGGACAGGGCAAACGTTCAGTACTTC. Its translation: CAGQDRANVQYF.

This clonotype has at least ten counts. The chain recombines TRBV5-8 with TRBJ1-1; possibly TRBD1 for D (5 bases). The CDR3 loop spans 16 amino acids. CDR1 SGHTS and CDR2 YDEGEE come from the germline V gene. Trimming left V 4 bases short and J 4 bases short, with 20 bases between. CDR3 region: CASSRGREVRSTEAFF. DNA of the CDR3: TGTGCCAGCAGCCGGGGACGTGAGGTGAGAAGCACTGAAGCTTTCTTT. Together with reference TRBV5-8 and TRBJ1-1, the CDR3 gives the full variable domain: EAGVTQSPTHLIKTRGQQATLRCSPISGHTSVYWYQQALGLGLQFLLWYDEGEERNRGNFPPRFSGRQFPNYSSELNVNALELEDSALYLCASSRGREVRSTEAFFGQGTRLTVV.

There are many counts of this clonotype. The V call is TRBV20-1, the J call TRBJ2-1; D gene uncertain. The CDR3 contains 17 residues. V was cut by 0 bases and J by 4 bases, with 19 bases left in between. From germline, CDR1 is DFQATT and CDR2 SNEGSKA (reference sequence). The CDR3 loop reads CSAREFPESYLYNEQFF. The CDR3, as DNA: TGCAGTGCTAGAGAGTTTCCGGAATCCTACCTATACAATGAGCAGTTCTTC.

This clonotype showed up many times. This rearrangement joins TRBV11-2 to TRBJ1-5, with 8 nucleotides matching TRBD1. The germline CDR1 and CDR2 sequences are SGHAT and FQNNGV. With V trimmed by 5 bases and J by 0 bases, 3 bases remained unmatched. CDR3 size: 15 residues. CDR3 residues: CASSPGTGSNQPQHF. CDR3 nucleotides: TGTGCCAGCAGCCCCGGGACAGGTAGCAATCAGCCCCAGCATTTT.

This clonotype was seen more than once but under ten times. The conserved final phenylalanine or tryptophan is absent from the CDR3, which likely points to a read error. The DNA is left out, because the CDR3 cannot be placed on it with certainty; the CDR3 is given as TCRdb lists it. The J gene is TRBJ2-3, the V gene TRBV18; no check of the table's D call, TRBD1, against the DNA was made. CDR1 is KGHSH and CDR2 is LQKENI in the germline V gene. Inclusive of both ends, the CDR3 amounts to 15 amino acids. CDR3 sequence: CASSPPGTGVYEQYL.

A word on this clonotype: Here the CDR3 omits its conserved ending phenylalanine or tryptophan, so a read error is the likely source. The J gene is TRBJ2-7, the V gene TRBV11-2, with D perhaps TRBD2 (6 bases). Germline CDR1 is SGHAT and CDR2 is FQNNGV. The CDR3 sequence is 13 residues long. For the CDR3, the DNA is TGTGCCGGCAGCGCGTGGGAGGCCTACGAGCAGTACTCC. Amino acid sequence: CAGSAWEAYEQYS.

The V and J genes are TRBV5-4 and TRBJ2-6; TRBD1 aligns across 7 bases. CDR1 and CDR2 (germline): SGHNT, YYREEE (reference sequence). CDR3 length equals 17 residues. The junction had 7 bases not matched to a gene; V was cut back by 4 bases and J by 0 bases. CDR3 sequence: CASSAQRGPSGANVLTF. DNA for the CDR3: TGTGCCAGCAGCGCCCAAAGGGGGCCCTCTGGGGCCAACGTCCTGACTTTC.

The rearrangement joins TRBV27 to TRBJ1-4; a weak D match, TRBD1 (6 bases). Germline V lookup: CDR1 MNHEY, CDR2 SMNVEV (reference sequence). The V end lost 0 bases, the J end lost 7 bases, and 15 bases lay between the germline ends. CDR3 length: 16 residues. This chain's CDR3 is CASSLSLGAASEKLFF. DNA for the CDR3: TGTGCCAGCAGTTTATCTCTGGGGGCGGCTAGTGAAAAACTGTTTTTT. The full variable domain, completed using reference TRBV27 and TRBJ1-4, is EAQVTQNPRYLITVTGKKLTVTCSQNMNHEYMSWYRQDPGLGLRQIYYSMNVEVTDKGDVPEGYKVSRKEKRNFPLILESPSPNQTSLYFCASSLSLGAASEKLFFGSGTQLSVL.

This clonotype was counted many times. The chain has TRBV15 and TRBJ2-3; 8 bases fit TRBD2. The V and J ends lost 3 bases and 4 bases, in that order; junction bases with no gene match: 12. Germline values: CDR1 LNHNV, CDR2 YYDKDF (reference sequence). The CDR3 loop spans 17 amino acids. CDR3 sequence (DNA): TGTGCCACCAGCAGCGGGCTACTAGCGGATGTGCCAGATACGCAGTATTTT. Residues: CATSSGLLADVPDTQYF.